One sample yielded the 14 T cell receptor beta chains listed below, sequenced in a study of blood T cells in healthy people across ages. A sample-barcoded 5' primer and a J-beta primer mix were used in a second PCR of roughly 6 to 12 cycles. TCRdb passed the 5' RACE reads through MiXCR, listing each CDR3 protein once. The table lists 1.5 million to 1.9 million distinct CDR3 sequences, 42% of them singletons. The sequencing input was blood. Every receptor here comes from a woman aged 18-30 years in good health.

The sample holds a few counts of this clonotype. V usage is TRBV12-3 or TRBV12-4 and J usage is TRBJ1-2; D perhaps matches TRBD1 (5 bases). This CDR3 has 15 residues. Deletions cut 2 bases from V and 4 bases from J, with 14 bases between. This CDR3 is CASSLIQGDIYGYTF. In nucleotides, the CDR3 is TGTGCCAGCAGTTTAATTCAGGGAGACATCTATGGCTACACCTTC.

V and J are TRBV6-4 and TRBJ2-5, with 7 bases identical to TRBD2. The V segment lost 0 bases and the J segment 11 bases; nucleotides outside the gene matches: 15. The CDR3 covers 16 residues. From germline, CDR1 is MRHNA and CDR2 SNTAGT. CDR3 amino acids: CASSDSSSGDHNEQYF. In nucleotides, the CDR3 is TGTGCCAGCAGTGACTCTTCCAGCGGGGATCACAATGAGCAGTACTTC.

This clonotype was seen ten or more times. J is TRBJ2-5 and V is TRBV20-1; possible D gene TRBD2, 5 bases. Trimming cost V 4 bases and J 0 bases, with 15 bases left between them. Germline CDR1 and CDR2: DFQATT and SNEGSKA (reference sequence). The CDR3 runs 15 residues. CDR3 sequence (DNA): TGCAGTGCTACGGGCCGGACGGGGAACCAAGAGACCCAGTACTTC. Encoded protein: CSATGRTGNQETQYF.

Only a few counts were recorded for this clonotype. This rearrangement joins TRBV20-1 to TRBJ2-7; D may be TRBD2 (7 bases). Deletions cut 6 bases from V and 2 bases from J, with 17 bases between. This CDR3 is 14 amino acids long. Per the germline V gene, CDR1 is DFQATT and CDR2 is SNEGSKA (reference sequence). The DNA for the CDR3 is TGCAGTGCCCCGAGGCGGGGGCTTACCTACGAGCAGTACTTC. Residues: CSAPRRGLTYEQYF.

This clonotype was seen a few times. V and J are TRBV12-3 or TRBV12-4 and TRBJ2-4; TRBD2 aligns across 12 bases. The J call may be incorrect, as the DNA end agrees better with TRBJ2-5. CDR3 length equals 15 residues. The CDR3 region is CASTGASGRVKTQYF. In DNA, the CDR3 is TGTGCCTCCACTGGGGCTAGCGGGAGGGTGAAGACCCAGTACTTC.

The chain joins TRBV6-1 to TRBJ1-1; TRBD1 matches 10 bases. This CDR3 has 14 residues. Trimming at V came to 6 bases and at J to 5 bases, leaving 6 bases not matched to a gene. Germline-derived CDR1 and CDR2 are MNHNS and SASEGT. CDR3 sequence: CASSDDRGLTEAFF. In DNA, the CDR3 is TGTGCCAGCAGCGACGACAGGGGGCTTACTGAAGCTTTCTTT.

The chain carries TRBV29-1 and TRBJ2-7; D gene uncertain. Germline CDR1 SQVTM, CDR2 ANQGSEA. CDR3 length equals 13 residues. V was cut by 7 bases and J by 0 bases, with 13 bases left in between. CDR3 nucleotide sequence: TGCAGCGGTGGAGACTTCAGCTCCTACGAGCAGTACTTC. It is translated as CSGGDFSSYEQYF.

The chain links TRBV11-2 to TRBJ2-3; D call uncertain. CDR1 is SGHAT and CDR2 is FQNNGV in the germline V gene. The CDR3 sequence is 13 residues long. Deletions cut 5 bases from V and 6 bases from J, with 12 bases between. This CDR3 is CASSVIHADTQYF. The CDR3 DNA reads TGTGCCAGCAGCGTAATTCACGCGGATACGCAGTATTTT.

The chain joins TRBV7-9 to TRBJ1-1; D gene ambiguous. V lost 4 bases to trimming and J lost 0 bases, with 9 bases between them. Germline assignment: CDR1 SEHNR and CDR2 FQNEAQ (reference sequence). CDR3 length equals 14 residues. The CDR3 bases are TGTGCCAGCAGCTGGGAACGGGTGAACACTGAAGCTTTCTTT. It codes for CASSWERVNTEAFF.

This clonotype occurred a few times. V and J are TRBV20-1 and TRBJ2-1, with 7 positions matching TRBD1. Germline-derived CDR1 and CDR2 are DFQATT and SNEGSKA (reference sequence). The CDR3 runs 16 residues. The DNA of the CDR3 is TGCAGGGGCGGCCCAGGGGGTGTGAGCTCCTACAATGAGCAGTTCTTC. It translates to CRGGPGGVSSYNEQFF.

The chain uses TRBV12-3 or TRBV12-4 and TRBJ2-7, with 11 positions matching TRBD2. After removal of 2 bases from V and 4 bases from J, the junction contained 4 bases not matched to a gene. This CDR3 region has 15 residues. The CDR3 loop reads CASSLWRTSGYEQYF. In nucleotides, the CDR3 is TGTGCCAGCAGTTTATGGCGGACTAGCGGGTACGAGCAGTACTTC.

CDR3 bases: TGCAGTGCTAGAGATGTGGGGGCCTCCTACAATGAGCAGTTCTTC. Translating it yields CSARDVGASYNEQFF. V is TRBV20-1 and J is TRBJ2-1; possibly TRBD1 for D (6 bases). The CDR3 sequence is 15 residues long. Germline lookup yields CDR1 DFQATT and CDR2 SNEGSKA (reference sequence). Trimming stripped 0 bases from V and 0 bases from J, with 9 bases between.

The CDR3 DNA follows: TGCGCCAGCAGCCAAGAGGACAGGGGGAACTATGGCTACACCTTC. Encoded protein: CASSQEDRGNYGYTF. The V and J genes are TRBV4-1 and TRBJ1-2; TRBD1 agrees at 10 bases. From germline, CDR1 is MGHRA and CDR2 YSYEKL. The CDR3 totals 15 residues. After removal of 0 bases from V and 2 bases from J, the junction contained 0 bases not matched to a gene.

Remarks on this clonotype: A read error may produce the germline difference seen at one junction end. The chain couples TRBV20-1 to TRBJ2-3; no firm D call. The germline CDR1 and CDR2 sequences are DFQATT and SNEGSKA (reference sequence). This CDR3 comprises 13 residues. CDR3 amino acids: CSAKIRAGDMQYF. CDR3 sequence (DNA): TGCAGTGCTAAAATTCGGGCTGGCGATATGCAGTATTTT.